The text below deals with one T cell receptor beta chain. This receptor's antigen is unknown. Per-base quality was not reported, and no clone a single base away is much larger than it. Receptor amplification or capture employed PCR. Sequencing was performed on a HiSeq X Ten. TCRdb trimmed the raw reads at Q25, called clones with MiXCR and kept productive beta chains. Rows are unified per CDR3 protein, each entry keeping the most common DNA and genes. The sample contains approximately 24,000 distinct CDR3 sequences, more than 45% of them found a single time. The ten largest clones take up roughly half of the sample. There are 16 amino acids in the CDR3, from cysteine to phenylalanine inclusive. The sequence is cut down to CDR3 DNA, 48 bases in frame from base 1. Trimming takes 5 bases from V and 0 bases from J, and the germline ends sit 15 bases apart. The CDR1 and CDR2 encoded by the germline V gene are SGHTA and FQGNSA.

Patients with localized lung adenocarcinoma, a subtype of non-small cell lung cancer, were used as donors. These samples came from the centers of localized lung adenocarcinomas. For TCR repertoire analysis, CD8+ T cells from tumor tissue were profiled separately from CD4+ T cells. This sample was included in a study of CD4 and CD8 cells across lung adenocarcinoma regions (dated by TCRdb to the late 2010s). Notes on the research overall: The study compared tumor centers with tumor margins to examine intratumor heterogeneity of the T cell receptor repertoire.

The sample comprised CD8+ T cells from the center of a lung tumor. The sample's cell subset or site label, in plain terms: tumor center region. The sequence came from a male donor with lung adenocarcinoma. The CD4 and CD8 labels of this study may be unreliable. Recombination connected TRBV7-2 to TRBJ2-3; the D region possibly corresponds to TRBD2 (6 bases align). The sequenced DNA: TGTGCCAGCAGCCCGGGAGTACGAAGAAGCACAGATACGCAGTATTTT. Protein translation: CASSPGVRRSTDTQYF.